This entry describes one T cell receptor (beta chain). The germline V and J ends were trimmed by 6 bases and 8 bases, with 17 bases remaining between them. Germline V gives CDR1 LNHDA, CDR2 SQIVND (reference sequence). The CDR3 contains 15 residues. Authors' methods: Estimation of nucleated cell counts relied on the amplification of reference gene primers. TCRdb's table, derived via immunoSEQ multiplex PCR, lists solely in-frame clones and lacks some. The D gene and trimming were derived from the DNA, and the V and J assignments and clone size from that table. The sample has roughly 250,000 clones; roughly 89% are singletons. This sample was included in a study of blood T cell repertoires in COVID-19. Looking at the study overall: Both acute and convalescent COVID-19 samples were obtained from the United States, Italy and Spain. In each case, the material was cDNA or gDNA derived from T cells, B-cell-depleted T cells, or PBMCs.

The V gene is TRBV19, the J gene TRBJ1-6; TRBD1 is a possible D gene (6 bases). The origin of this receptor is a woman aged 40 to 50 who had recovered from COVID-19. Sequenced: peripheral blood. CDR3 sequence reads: CASSTSRDTYSPLHF. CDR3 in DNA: TGTGCCAGTAGCACCTCCCGGGACACTTATTCACCCCTCCACTTT.